A single sample is the source of the 32 T cell receptor beta chains below, sequenced in a study of T cell responses to AZD1222 COVID-19 vaccine. Produced via immunoSEQ multiplex PCR; TCRdb's table is partial and in-frame only. The sample holds fewer than 150,000 clones, about 90% seen once. Sequenced material: peripheral blood, taken 28 days after the second AZD1222 dose. Every receptor here comes from an adult who received the AZD1222 COVID-19 vaccine.

The chain carries TRBV4-2 and TRBJ2-2, with TRBD2 identical over 14 bases. This CDR3 spans 20 amino acids. Unmatched junction bases numbered 15, after V lost 3 bases and J lost 6 bases. Germline V gives CDR1 LGHNA, CDR2 YNFKEQ. This CDR3 is CASSQSNWGTSGSGAGELFF. The CDR3 nucleotides are TGTGCCAGCAGCCAGTCAAATTGGGGGACTAGCGGGAGTGGCGCCGGGGAGCTGTTTTTT.

This clone was counted a single time. The V call is TRBV4-1, the J call TRBJ1-1; D possibly corresponds to TRBD1 (5 bases). Looked up from germline, CDR1 is MGHRA and CDR2 is YSYEKL. The CDR3 runs to 16 residues. V was trimmed by 2 bases and J by 1 base, leaving 14 bases between them. The CDR3 is CASSQWGRGENTEAFF. CDR3 coding DNA: TGCGCCAGCAGCCAATGGGGACGAGGGGAGAACACTGAAGCTTTCTTT.

V usage is TRBV4-2 and J usage is TRBJ1-2; TRBD1 matches 8 bases. The CDR3 consists of 15 residues. V dropped 5 bases and J dropped 3; count of bases not matched to a gene: 8. Germline V gene lookup returns CDR1 LGHNA and CDR2 YNFKEQ. The CDR3 nucleotides read TGTGCCAGCAGCATGACAGGGGAGGATTACTATGGCTACACCTTC. Translated: CASSMTGEDYYGYTF.

The chain recombines TRBV7-9 with TRBJ2-7, with 11 bases lining up with TRBD1. Germline CDR1 reads SEHNR; CDR2 reads FQNEAQ (reference sequence). The CDR3 spans 16 residues. With V trimmed by 4 bases and J by 3 bases, 8 bases remained unmatched. The CDR3 DNA sequence: TGTGCCAGCAGCTCAAACCGGGACAGGGGGTACTACGAGCAGTACTTC. Residues: CASSSNRDRGYYEQYF. Based on the CDR3 plus reference TRBV7-9 and TRBJ2-7, the full variable domain is DTGVSQNPRHKITKRGQNVTFRCDPISEHNRLYWYRQTLGQGPEFLTYFQNEAQLEKSRLLSDRFSAERPKGSFSTLEIQRTEQGDSAMYLCASSSNRDRGYYEQYFGPGTRLTVT.

In this sample, this clone turned up once. The chain is built from TRBV28 and TRBJ2-3; no firm D call. This CDR3 comprises 16 residues. Between the trimmed V and J ends, which lost 5 bases and 2 bases, there was a span of 17 bases. Germline loops: CDR1 MDHEN, CDR2 SYDVKM. The chain's CDR3 is CASSPLVRINTDTQYF. CDR3 in DNA: TGTGCCAGCAGTCCTCTGGTGAGGATCAACACAGATACGCAGTATTTT.

This sequence joins TRBV6-5 and TRBJ2-5; maybe TRBD2 (5 bases). V was clipped by 7 bases and J by 4 bases, with 16 bases between them. This CDR3 contains 14 residues. Per germline, CDR1 MNHEY and CDR2 SVGAGI. The CDR3 DNA sequence: TGTGCCAGCAAACCAAGACGGGAATCAGAGACCCAGTACTTC. Encoded protein: CASKPRRESETQYF.

The chain has TRBV28 and TRBJ1-1; 10 positions match TRBD1. V lost 8 bases, J lost 4 bases, and 10 bases stayed unmatched. The CDR3 covers 15 residues. CDR1 is MDHEN, CDR2 SYDVKM, per germline. This CDR3 is CASSLDRGIGTEAFF. Here the CDR3 DNA reads TGTGCCAGCTCCTTGGACAGGGGGATAGGCACTGAAGCTTTCTTT.

The chain combines TRBV18 with TRBJ2-1; 7 positions match TRBD2. CDR3 length: 18 amino acids. Trimming removed 2 bases from V and 9 bases from J; junction bases left unmatched: 19. Germline assignment: CDR1 KGHSH and CDR2 LQKENI. The CDR3 protein is CASSPFPGSSGLESEQFF. The DNA of the CDR3 is TGTGCCAGCTCACCATTCCCAGGATCTAGCGGACTTGAATCTGAGCAGTTCTTC.

This chain connects TRBV5-1 to TRBJ2-3, with 7 bases matching TRBD1. CDR1 and CDR2 (germline): SGHRS, YFSETQ. Trimming at V came to 4 bases and at J to 0 bases, leaving 5 bases not matched to a gene. This CDR3 comprises 15 residues. The CDR3 DNA follows: TGCGCCAGCAGCCCGGGACAGTTTAGCACAGATACGCAGTATTTT. Translation: CASSPGQFSTDTQYF.

DNA of the CDR3: TGTGCCAGTAGTATCGGGACAGGGGGATTTTTTCCCCAGCATTTT. This codes for CASSIGTGGFFPQHF. The V call is TRBV19, the J call TRBJ1-5; the match to TRBD1 covers 11 bases. Germline CDR1 reads LNHDA; CDR2 reads SQIVND (reference sequence). The CDR3 loop spans 15 amino acids. Unmatched junction bases numbered 8, after V lost 3 bases and J lost 10 bases. The whole variable domain, remainder taken from reference TRBV19 and TRBJ1-5, is DGGITQSPKYLFRKEGQNVTLSCEQNLNHDAMYWYRQDPGQGLRLIYYSQIVNDFQKGDIAEGYSVSREKKESFPLTVTSAQKNPTAFYLCASSIGTGGFFPQHFGDGTRLSIL.

This chain links TRBV9 with TRBJ2-1, with 14 positions matching TRBD2. V lost 3 bases and J lost 9; bases outside the gene matches: 5. Germline assignment: CDR1 SGDLS and CDR2 YYNGEE. There are 15 residues in the CDR3. This CDR3 reads CASSDGTSGRGEQFF. As DNA, the CDR3 is TGTGCCAGCAGCGATGGGACTAGCGGGAGAGGTGAGCAGTTCTTC. Looking up the rest from reference TRBV9 and TRBJ2-1 gives the full variable domain: DSGVTQTPKHLITATGQRVTLRCSPRSGDLSVYWYQQSLDQGLQFLIQYYNGEERAKGNILERFSAQQFPDLHSELNLSSLELGDSALYFCASSDGTSGRGEQFFGPGTRLTVL.

The chain uses TRBV6-1 and TRBJ2-2; 8 bases are shared with TRBD1. Trimming removed 4 bases from V and 7 bases from J; junction bases left unmatched: 11. Germline values: CDR1 MNHNS, CDR2 SASEGT. The CDR3 has 16 residues. The CDR3 bases are TGTGCCAGCAGTGTCCGCCAGGGGGCGCGTAGCGGGGAGCTGTTTTTT. Translated: CASSVRQGARSGELFF.

In this sample, this clone turned up once. The V and J genes are TRBV18 and TRBJ1-1; TRBD1 matches at 8 bases. CDR3 length: 15 residues. Trimming at V came to 5 bases and at J to 1 base, leaving 6 bases not matched to a gene. Germline loops: CDR1 KGHSH, CDR2 LQKENI. The CDR3 loop reads CASSKDRGPNTEAFF. The CDR3, as DNA: TGTGCCAGCTCAAAAGACAGGGGACCGAACACTGAAGCTTTCTTT. The entire variable domain, with the rest obtained from reference TRBV18 and TRBJ1-1, is as follows: NAGVMQNPRHLVRRRGQEARLRCSPMKGHSHVYWYRQLPEEGLKFMVYLQKENIIDESGMPKERFSAEFPKEGPSILRIQQVVRGDSAAYFCASSKDRGPNTEAFFGQGTRLTVV.

V is TRBV7-9 and J is TRBJ1-1; 7 bases fit TRBD1. CDR1 is SEHNR and CDR2 is FQNEAQ in the germline V gene (reference sequence). The CDR3 extends over 15 amino acids. Germline trimming cut 5 bases from V and 1 base from J; bases unmatched to any gene: 7. The CDR3 sequence: CASSADRERNTEAFF. The CDR3, as DNA: TGTGCCAGCAGCGCAGACAGGGAACGGAACACTGAAGCTTTCTTT.

The chain employs TRBV19 and TRBJ2-2; the match to TRBD1 covers 9 bases. The trim removed 8 bases at V and 7 bases at J, leaving 11 bases unmatched. Germline V gene sequence: CDR1 LNHDA, CDR2 SQIVND (reference sequence). The CDR3 extends over 15 amino acids. The CDR3, as DNA: TGTGCCAGTTTCACGGGACAGGGAACAATCGGGGAGCTGTTTTTT. It is translated as CASFTGQGTIGELFF.

This chain joins TRBV24-1 and TRBJ2-2, with unresolved D. The CDR3 runs 14 residues. The ends were cut back, 5 bases at V and 0 bases at J, with 6 bases in the middle. From germline, CDR1 is KGHDR and CDR2 SFDVKD. The chain's CDR3 is CATSGRTNTGELFF. Here the CDR3 DNA reads TGTGCCACCAGTGGACGGACGAACACCGGGGAGCTGTTTTTT.

The genes are TRBV4-2 and TRBJ1-4, with TRBD1 as a possible D gene (6 bases). Deletions cut 6 bases from V and 8 bases from J, with 13 bases between. The CDR3 sequence is 13 residues long. Germline V gives CDR1 LGHNA, CDR2 YNFKEQ. The CDR3 loop is CASSSTGNEKLFF. In DNA form, the CDR3 reads TGTGCCAGCAGTAGCACAGGGAACGAAAAACTGTTTTTT.

V usage is TRBV3-1 (or the pseudogene TRBV3-2) and J usage is TRBJ2-7; 11 nucleotides agree with TRBD1. CDR1 LGHDT and CDR2 YNNKEL come from the germline V gene (reference sequence). V lost 1 base to trimming and J lost 6 bases; unmatched junction nucleotides: 2. This CDR3 spans 14 amino acids. The CDR3 reads CASSQGGTGGEQYF. For the CDR3, the DNA is TGTGCCAGCAGCCAAGGCGGGACAGGGGGCGAGCAGTACTTC.

The rearrangement links TRBV27 to TRBJ1-4; TRBD1 matches at 7 bases. This CDR3 has 16 amino acids. From germline, CDR1 is MNHEY and CDR2 SMNVEV (reference sequence). The CDR3 DNA sequence: TGTGTCTCAGCGGACAGGACAACCCCAACTAATGAAAAACTGTTTTTT. Amino acids: CVSADRTTPTNEKLFF.

The chain joins TRBV6-4 to TRBJ1-2; D is unresolved. V lost 2 bases, J lost 0 bases, and 7 bases lay in between. The CDR3 extends over 14 amino acids. CDR1 is MRHNA and CDR2 is SNTAGT in the germline V gene. The CDR3 loop reads CASSDRLPNYGYTF. Here the CDR3 DNA reads TGTGCCAGCAGTGACAGGCTGCCTAACTATGGCTACACCTTC.

V and J are TRBV5-1 and TRBJ2-1; D gene ambiguous. The CDR3 extends over 16 amino acids. Germline-derived CDR1 and CDR2 are SGHRS and YFSETQ. The germline V and J ends were trimmed by 4 bases and 2 bases, with 16 bases remaining between them. The CDR3 nucleotides read TGCGCCAGCAGCCCCCGGACCGGACGGCCCTACAATGAGCAGTTCTTC. This gives the protein CASSPRTGRPYNEQFF.

The chain uses TRBV7-9 and TRBJ2-6; 12 positions agree with TRBD1. Germline lookup yields CDR1 SEHNR and CDR2 FQNEAQ (reference sequence). This CDR3 spans 19 amino acids. The V gene end was trimmed by 8 bases and the J gene end by 2 bases; junction bases not matched to a gene: 13. The CDR3 nucleotides are TGTGCCAGCGCAACACCGGGGACAGGGGGCACCGCTGGGGCCAACGTCCTGACTTTC. Translation: CASATPGTGGTAGANVLTF.

The chain recombines TRBV7-2 with TRBJ1-1; D may be TRBD1 (6 bases). Trimming removed 5 bases at V and 0 bases at J, with 10 bases between. CDR1 and CDR2 from the germline V gene are SGHTA and FQGNSA. The CDR3 is 14 residues long. This CDR3 is CASSARQVNTEAFF. Written as DNA, the CDR3 is TGTGCCAGCAGCGCCCGACAGGTGAACACTGAAGCTTTCTTT. The full variable domain, in which reference TRBV7-2 and TRBJ1-1 provide the parts outside the CDR3, is GAGVSQSPSNKVTEKGKDVELRCDPISGHTALYWYRQSLGQGLEFLIYFQGNSAPDKSGLPSDRFSAERTGGSVSTLTIQRTQQEDSAVYLCASSARQVNTEAFFGQGTRLTVV.

The chain links TRBV7-2 to TRBJ2-2, with D perhaps matching TRBD2 (6 bases). This CDR3 is built from 14 residues. V was shortened by 6 bases and J by 2 bases, with 10 bases between the two germline ends. Germline V gene lookup returns CDR1 SGHTA and CDR2 FQGNSA. The CDR3 loop is CASRGGVNTGELFF. CDR3 bases: TGTGCCAGCAGAGGAGGGGTTAACACCGGGGAGCTGTTTTTT.

This clone occurred a few times. The CDR3 region is CASSSSQGLAEAFF. The CDR3 region has the DNA TGTGCCAGCAGCTCGTCACAGGGGCTCGCTGAAGCTTTCTTT. The rearrangement uses TRBV5-4 and TRBJ1-1, with 7 bases matching TRBD1. Losses at the gene ends were 3 bases for V and 6 bases for J; bases not matched to a gene: 8. CDR1 and CDR2 from the germline V gene are SGHNT and YYREEE (reference sequence). The CDR3 spans 14 residues.

The chain employs TRBV28 and TRBJ1-6, with TRBD1 identical over 8 bases. Germline CDR1 is MDHEN and CDR2 is SYDVKM. CDR3 length equals 16 residues. The V and J ends lost 4 bases and 7 bases, in that order; junction bases with no gene match: 9. The CDR3 DNA follows: TGTGCCAGCAGTTCAGGAGGACAGGGTGGCAATTCACCCCTCCACTTT. As protein: CASSSGGQGGNSPLHF.

This clone was picked up one time. This chain joins TRBV30 and TRBJ2-2; TRBD1 matches at 8 bases. Trimming cost V 3 bases and J 6 bases; bases outside gene matches: 9. The V gene's germline CDR1 is GTSNPN and CDR2 SVGIG (reference sequence). The CDR3 consists of 15 residues. The CDR3 DNA reads TGTGCCTGGAGCCCGATCAGGGGGCGGGCCGGGGAGCTGTTTTTT. It specifies CAWSPIRGRAGELFF.

This clone has just one count. The chain couples TRBV5-4 to TRBJ1-1; 7 bases agree with TRBD1. Germline-derived CDR1 and CDR2 are SGHNT and YYREEE (reference sequence). The CDR3 is made up of 15 amino acids. Trimming cost V 2 bases and J 5 bases; bases outside gene matches: 9. The CDR3 DNA sequence: TGTGCCAGCAGCTTAACTGGGTCAGGGGGGACTGAAGCTTTCTTT. This codes for CASSLTGSGGTEAFF.

V is TRBV9 and J is TRBJ2-2, with TRBD2 matching 8 bases. The CDR3 length is 14 residues. The J segment lost 5 bases and the V segment lost 3 bases, leaving 3 bases of the junction unmatched. The germline gives CDR1 SGDLS, CDR2 YYNGEE. The CDR3 loop is CASSAGGVTGELFF. The CDR3 DNA sequence: TGTGCCAGCAGCGCGGGAGGGGTGACCGGGGAGCTGTTTTTT.

This sequence joins TRBV7-2 and TRBJ1-2, with a possible D match to TRBD1 (5 bases). The CDR3 extends over 14 amino acids. Germline CDR1 is SGHTA and CDR2 is FQGNSA. The V end lost 3 bases, the J end lost 3 bases, and 11 bases lay between the germline ends. The CDR3, as DNA: TGTGCCAGCAGCTTCTATCAGGGTTACTATGGCTACACCTTC. Its protein product is CASSFYQGYYGYTF.

This clone was seen only a few times. Other DNA sequences within the sample encode an identical CDR3. V and J are TRBV18 and TRBJ1-5; D might be TRBD1 (5 bases). CDR3 length: 15 amino acids. Germline CDR1 reads KGHSH; CDR2 reads LQKENI. The germline V and J ends were trimmed by 3 bases and 0 bases, with 9 bases remaining between them. The CDR3 DNA follows: TGTGCCAGCTCACCTCGACAGATTAGCAATCAGCCCCAGCATTTT. Translated, it gives CASSPRQISNQPQHF.

The chain is built from TRBV7-9 and TRBJ2-2; D remains unclear. The CDR3 spans 15 residues. V was trimmed by 5 bases and J by 0 bases, leaving 10 bases between them. CDR1 and CDR2 (germline): SEHNR, FQNEAQ (reference sequence). CDR3 coding DNA: TGTGCCAGCAGCCCCGGCCGGCCGAACACCGGGGAGCTGTTTTTT. Translation gives CASSPGRPNTGELFF.